Each of the 22 T cell receptor beta chains below was sequenced from the same sample in a study of graft-versus-host responses after intestinal transplantation. No antigen has been assigned to these receptors. The assay was immunoSEQ multiplex PCR, and TCRdb's table has in-frame clones only and misses some. The repertoire holds about 88,000 clones, with about 95% as singletons. Sequencing used unstimulated CD4+ T cells sorted from spleen or lymph node cells, obtained before transplant. These TCRs come from a human donor who was the organ donor for an intestinal transplant.

The chain couples TRBV30 to TRBJ1-2; TRBD1 aligns across 7 bases. The CDR3 loop spans 16 amino acids. Per germline, CDR1 GTSNPN and CDR2 SVGIG (reference sequence). The trim removed 1 base at V and 2 bases at J, leaving 10 bases unmatched. CDR3 DNA: TGTGCCTGGAGTGCAAACGACAGGGAGCGAAACTATGGCTACACCTTC. Translated: CAWSANDRERNYGYTF. Drawing the rest from reference TRBV30 and TRBJ1-2, the complete variable domain is SQTIHQWPATLVQPVGSPLSLECTVEGTSNPNLYWYRQAAGRGLQLLFYSVGIGQISSEVPQNLSASRPQDRQFILSSKKLLLSDSGFYLCAWSANDRERNYGYTFGSGTRLTVV.

The rearrangement uses TRBV6-5 and TRBJ2-7; 8 positions agree with TRBD1. The CDR3 contains 14 residues. V gave up 6 bases and J gave up 2 bases; unmatched junction bases: 6. Germline assignment: CDR1 MNHEY and CDR2 SVGAGI. CDR3 sequence reads: CASSRTGQTYEQYF. The CDR3 DNA reads TGTGCCAGCAGCCGGACAGGGCAGACCTACGAGCAGTACTTC.

This rearrangement joins TRBV4-1 to TRBJ1-6; the D is unclear. Trimming took off 5 bases at V and 9 bases at J, with 14 bases between the two ends. The length of the CDR3 is 14 residues. Per germline, CDR1 MGHRA and CDR2 YSYEKL. The CDR3 protein is CASSRPLEGSPLHF. In DNA, the CDR3 is TGCGCCAGCAGCAGACCCCTGGAGGGTTCACCCCTCCACTTT.

As for this clone: In the same sample, other DNA sequences code for this CDR3. The V and J genes are TRBV28 and TRBJ1-3; D ambiguous. Germline V gives CDR1 MDHEN, CDR2 SYDVKM. There are 11 residues in the CDR3. Trimming cost V 3 bases and J 4 bases, with 1 base left between them. As DNA, the CDR3 is TGTGCCAGCAGTTTGGGAAACACCATATATTTT. It specifies CASSLGNTIYF. The whole variable domain, filled in from reference TRBV28 and TRBJ1-3, reads DVKVTQSSRYLVKRTGEKVFLECVQDMDHENMFWYRQDPGLGLRLIYFSYDVKMKEKGDIPEGYSVSREKKERFSLILESASTNQTSMYLCASSLGNTIYFGEGSWLTVV.

The chain combines TRBV11-2 with TRBJ2-7, with D possibly being TRBD2 (9 bases). V lost 2 bases, J lost 4 bases, and 27 bases lay in between. Looked up from germline, CDR1 is SGHAT and CDR2 is FQNNGV. The length of the CDR3 is 19 residues. The CDR3 region is CASSLSQSGRWDRPYEQYF. DNA for the CDR3: TGTGCCAGCAGCTTATCCCAGAGCGGGAGGTGGGACAGGCCGTACGAGCAGTACTTC.

The chain couples TRBV2 to TRBJ2-7; D is unresolved. Germline V lookup: CDR1 SNHLY, CDR2 FYNNEI. V dropped 1 base and J dropped 4 bases, with 2 bases sitting between them. This CDR3 is 11 amino acids long. CDR3 sequence reads: CASSEGYEQYF. The CDR3 region has the DNA TGTGCCAGCAGTGAAGGATACGAGCAGTACTTC.

This sequence joins TRBV27 and TRBJ2-7; 12 bases map to TRBD1. Germline values: CDR1 MNHEY, CDR2 SMNVEV (reference sequence). The CDR3 is 14 amino acids. The junction had 4 bases not matched to a gene; V was cut back by 4 bases and J by 6 bases. The CDR3 here is CASSSRDRGLEQYF. The CDR3, as DNA: TGTGCCAGCAGTTCGAGGGACAGGGGGCTCGAGCAGTACTTC.

J is TRBJ2-7 and V is TRBV28, with D unresolved. V lost 4 bases, J lost 3 bases, and 13 bases lay in between. CDR1 is MDHEN and CDR2 is SYDVKM in the germline V gene. The CDR3 runs to 14 residues. DNA for the CDR3: TGTGCCAGCAGTTCTCAATCCGAAGGCTACGAGCAGTACTTC. It translates to CASSSQSEGYEQYF. The variable domain in full, with the rest retrieved from reference TRBV28 and TRBJ2-7, is DVKVTQSSRYLVKRTGEKVFLECVQDMDHENMFWYRQDPGLGLRLIYFSYDVKMKEKGDIPEGYSVSREKKERFSLILESASTNQTSMYLCASSSQSEGYEQYFGPGTRLTVT.

The CDR3 nucleotides read TGTGCCAGCATCGGGGGTTCGTACTCACCCCTCCACTTT. It specifies CASIGGSYSPLHF. The chain links TRBV28 to TRBJ1-6; D possibly corresponds to TRBD1 (5 bases). Trimming stripped 7 bases from V and 10 bases from J, with 14 bases between. Germline CDR1 and CDR2: MDHEN and SYDVKM. CDR3 size: 13 residues.

The J gene is TRBJ1-4, the V gene TRBV5-1, with D possibly matching TRBD1 (5 bases). Germline V lookup: CDR1 SGHRS, CDR2 YFSETQ. The V gene lost 0 bases and the J gene lost 1 base, with 7 bases spanning the gap. The CDR3 length is 15 residues. As DNA, the CDR3 is TGCGCCAGCAGCTTGGGGGGACTAACTAATGAAAAACTGTTTTTT. Translated, it gives CASSLGGLTNEKLFF.

The rearrangement links TRBV28 to TRBJ2-5, with a possible D match to TRBD2 (6 bases). Germline assignment: CDR1 MDHEN and CDR2 SYDVKM. The CDR3 is 14 amino acids. V was trimmed by 2 bases and J by 5 bases, leaving 12 bases between them. The CDR3 loop reads CASSLGGKWETQYF. The CDR3 nucleotides are TGTGCCAGCAGTTTAGGGGGGAAATGGGAGACCCAGTACTTC.

CDR3 loop: CASIRDSSVQPQHF. CDR3 nucleotides: TGTGCCAGCATCCGGGACAGCTCCGTTCAGCCCCAGCATTTT. The genes are TRBV6-5 and TRBJ1-5; 7 nucleotides line up with TRBD1. The CDR3 loop spans 14 amino acids. Germline CDR1 MNHEY, CDR2 SVGAGI. Unmatched junction bases numbered 9, after V lost 7 bases and J lost 6 bases.

The chain recombines TRBV28 with TRBJ2-5; either TRBD1 or TRBD2 may supply D (6 bases each). Trimming stripped 6 bases from V and 4 bases from J, with 12 bases between. The CDR3 loop spans 13 amino acids. Germline CDR1 MDHEN, CDR2 SYDVKM. The CDR3 region has the DNA TGTGCCAGCAGCCGGGGGCAGGGAGAGACCCAGTACTTC. Protein: CASSRGQGETQYF.

The chain combines TRBV4-3 with TRBJ1-2; D gene unclear. Trimming took 4 bases from V and 4 from J, leaving 4 bases between them. The CDR3 covers 11 residues. CDR1 is LGHNA and CDR2 is YSLEER in the germline V gene. CDR3 bases: TGCGCCAGCAGCCCGGGCTATGGCTACACCTTC. Translating it yields CASSPGYGYTF.

V and J are TRBV5-1 and TRBJ2-5; D remains ambiguous. The J call may be in error: the DNA end matches TRBJ2-7 better. Germline-derived CDR1 and CDR2 are SGHRS and YFSETQ. The CDR3 is 14 amino acids. DNA for the CDR3: TGCGCCAGCAGCTTAACCGGGCCGTCCTACGAGCAGTACTTC. This gives the protein CASSLTGPSYEQYF.

The gene calls are TRBV15 and TRBJ1-5, with 9 bases fitting TRBD1. The CDR3 covers 16 residues. Trimming removed 3 bases from V and 4 bases from J; junction bases left unmatched: 7. The germline V gene encodes CDR1 LNHNV and CDR2 YYDKDF (reference sequence). The CDR3 DNA is TGTGCCACCAGCAGGGAACCGGGACAGGGTAATCAGCCCCAGCATTTT. It translates to CATSREPGQGNQPQHF.

The rearrangement uses TRBV28 and TRBJ1-5; TRBD1 matches 7 bases. The germline gives CDR1 MDHEN, CDR2 SYDVKM. This CDR3 has 15 amino acids. J was trimmed by 4 bases and V by 6 bases; bases with no gene match: 9. CDR3: CASRAGGPSNQPQHF. The CDR3 DNA is TGTGCCAGCAGAGCAGGGGGTCCTTCGAATCAGCCCCAGCATTTT. The whole variable domain, remainder taken from reference TRBV28 and TRBJ1-5, is DVKVTQSSRYLVKRTGEKVFLECVQDMDHENMFWYRQDPGLGLRLIYFSYDVKMKEKGDIPEGYSVSREKKERFSLILESASTNQTSMYLCASRAGGPSNQPQHFGDGTRLSIL.

The chain couples TRBV27 to TRBJ1-2; D gene ambiguous. V lost 5 bases, J lost 2 bases, and 12 bases lay in between. Per germline, CDR1 MNHEY and CDR2 SMNVEV (reference sequence). The CDR3 length is 14 residues. The CDR3 here is CASSPIRENYGYTF. The CDR3 DNA reads as TGTGCCAGCAGTCCCATTAGGGAGAACTATGGCTACACCTTC.

This rearrangement joins TRBV5-4 to TRBJ2-3; D gene uncertain. The CDR3 loop spans 12 amino acids. Trimming took off 1 base at V and 13 bases at J, with 13 bases between the two ends. Per the germline V gene, CDR1 is SGHNT and CDR2 is YYREEE (reference sequence). The DNA of the CDR3 is TGTGCCAGCAGCTTGAGTGGGGAAGGGAAGTATTTT. Its translation: CASSLSGEGKYF. Full variable domain (remainder filled in from reference TRBV5-4 and TRBJ2-3): ETGVTQSPTHLIKTRGQQVTLRCSSQSGHNTVSWYQQALGQGPQFIFQYYREEENGRGNFPPRFSGLQFPNYSSELNVNALELDDSALYLCASSLSGEGKYFGPGTRLTVL.

The CDR3, as DNA: TGCAGCGTCCGGGACGTTGCAACTAATGAAAAACTGTTTTTT. Encoded protein: CSVRDVATNEKLFF. The chain uses TRBV29-1 and TRBJ1-4; possible D gene TRBD1, 5 bases. The V end was cut by 6 bases, the J end by 0 bases, with 11 bases between. Per the germline V gene, CDR1 is SQVTM and CDR2 is ANQGSEA. The CDR3 has 14 amino acids.

The chain joins TRBV5-4 to TRBJ1-6, with D hard to call. The V end lost 1 base, the J end lost 6 bases, and 11 bases lay between the germline ends. Germline V gene sequence: CDR1 SGHNT, CDR2 YYREEE (reference sequence). The CDR3 has 15 amino acids. This CDR3 reads CASSLSERPNSPLHF. CDR3 DNA: TGTGCCAGCAGCTTGTCGGAACGGCCTAATTCACCCCTCCACTTT.

The chain has TRBV12-5 and TRBJ1-1; 10 bases are shared with TRBD1. Per the germline V gene, CDR1 is LGHNT and CDR2 is FRNRAP. Trimming took 4 bases from V and 0 from J; bases not matched to a gene: 11. This CDR3 is 18 amino acids long. The CDR3 is CASGSRQGANWMNTEAFF. The DNA of the CDR3 is TGTGCTAGTGGTTCCAGACAGGGGGCGAATTGGATGAACACTGAAGCTTTCTTT.